This T cell receptor beta chain was retrieved from a study of Graves' ophthalmopathy and Graves' hyperthyroidism. Overall study: Peripheral blood (taken before any treatment) was collected at initial diagnosis. Study outcomes and limitations: Progression of ophthalmopathy was predicted by the model with around 68% sensitivity and less than 85% specificity.

The sample holds many counts of this clonotype. Its antigen is not identified. As the template, RNA transcripts were used to amplify TCR beta CDR3 regions. The library came from an HTBI-primed first-round RT-PCR and a second-round multiplex PCR. Each CDR3 protein gets one entry after TCRdb re-called the multiplex PCR reads with MiXCR. The sample shows under 400,000 distinct CDR3 sequences, 15% to 20% of them seen only once. Fresh peripheral blood, around 9.3 ml, was the PBMC source. The sequence derives from an adult man with Graves' ophthalmopathy. The specimen sequenced was peripheral blood.

CDR3 DNA sequence: TGTGCCATCAGTGTACAGGGTGGTACTGAAGCTTTCTTT. Its translation: CAISVQGGTEAFF. The chain recombines TRBV10-3 with TRBJ1-1, with D maybe TRBD1 (6 bases). Germline V gene data show CDR1 as ENHRY and CDR2 as SYGVKD. Deletions cut 4 bases from V and 5 bases from J, with 11 bases between. This CDR3 is 13 amino acids long.